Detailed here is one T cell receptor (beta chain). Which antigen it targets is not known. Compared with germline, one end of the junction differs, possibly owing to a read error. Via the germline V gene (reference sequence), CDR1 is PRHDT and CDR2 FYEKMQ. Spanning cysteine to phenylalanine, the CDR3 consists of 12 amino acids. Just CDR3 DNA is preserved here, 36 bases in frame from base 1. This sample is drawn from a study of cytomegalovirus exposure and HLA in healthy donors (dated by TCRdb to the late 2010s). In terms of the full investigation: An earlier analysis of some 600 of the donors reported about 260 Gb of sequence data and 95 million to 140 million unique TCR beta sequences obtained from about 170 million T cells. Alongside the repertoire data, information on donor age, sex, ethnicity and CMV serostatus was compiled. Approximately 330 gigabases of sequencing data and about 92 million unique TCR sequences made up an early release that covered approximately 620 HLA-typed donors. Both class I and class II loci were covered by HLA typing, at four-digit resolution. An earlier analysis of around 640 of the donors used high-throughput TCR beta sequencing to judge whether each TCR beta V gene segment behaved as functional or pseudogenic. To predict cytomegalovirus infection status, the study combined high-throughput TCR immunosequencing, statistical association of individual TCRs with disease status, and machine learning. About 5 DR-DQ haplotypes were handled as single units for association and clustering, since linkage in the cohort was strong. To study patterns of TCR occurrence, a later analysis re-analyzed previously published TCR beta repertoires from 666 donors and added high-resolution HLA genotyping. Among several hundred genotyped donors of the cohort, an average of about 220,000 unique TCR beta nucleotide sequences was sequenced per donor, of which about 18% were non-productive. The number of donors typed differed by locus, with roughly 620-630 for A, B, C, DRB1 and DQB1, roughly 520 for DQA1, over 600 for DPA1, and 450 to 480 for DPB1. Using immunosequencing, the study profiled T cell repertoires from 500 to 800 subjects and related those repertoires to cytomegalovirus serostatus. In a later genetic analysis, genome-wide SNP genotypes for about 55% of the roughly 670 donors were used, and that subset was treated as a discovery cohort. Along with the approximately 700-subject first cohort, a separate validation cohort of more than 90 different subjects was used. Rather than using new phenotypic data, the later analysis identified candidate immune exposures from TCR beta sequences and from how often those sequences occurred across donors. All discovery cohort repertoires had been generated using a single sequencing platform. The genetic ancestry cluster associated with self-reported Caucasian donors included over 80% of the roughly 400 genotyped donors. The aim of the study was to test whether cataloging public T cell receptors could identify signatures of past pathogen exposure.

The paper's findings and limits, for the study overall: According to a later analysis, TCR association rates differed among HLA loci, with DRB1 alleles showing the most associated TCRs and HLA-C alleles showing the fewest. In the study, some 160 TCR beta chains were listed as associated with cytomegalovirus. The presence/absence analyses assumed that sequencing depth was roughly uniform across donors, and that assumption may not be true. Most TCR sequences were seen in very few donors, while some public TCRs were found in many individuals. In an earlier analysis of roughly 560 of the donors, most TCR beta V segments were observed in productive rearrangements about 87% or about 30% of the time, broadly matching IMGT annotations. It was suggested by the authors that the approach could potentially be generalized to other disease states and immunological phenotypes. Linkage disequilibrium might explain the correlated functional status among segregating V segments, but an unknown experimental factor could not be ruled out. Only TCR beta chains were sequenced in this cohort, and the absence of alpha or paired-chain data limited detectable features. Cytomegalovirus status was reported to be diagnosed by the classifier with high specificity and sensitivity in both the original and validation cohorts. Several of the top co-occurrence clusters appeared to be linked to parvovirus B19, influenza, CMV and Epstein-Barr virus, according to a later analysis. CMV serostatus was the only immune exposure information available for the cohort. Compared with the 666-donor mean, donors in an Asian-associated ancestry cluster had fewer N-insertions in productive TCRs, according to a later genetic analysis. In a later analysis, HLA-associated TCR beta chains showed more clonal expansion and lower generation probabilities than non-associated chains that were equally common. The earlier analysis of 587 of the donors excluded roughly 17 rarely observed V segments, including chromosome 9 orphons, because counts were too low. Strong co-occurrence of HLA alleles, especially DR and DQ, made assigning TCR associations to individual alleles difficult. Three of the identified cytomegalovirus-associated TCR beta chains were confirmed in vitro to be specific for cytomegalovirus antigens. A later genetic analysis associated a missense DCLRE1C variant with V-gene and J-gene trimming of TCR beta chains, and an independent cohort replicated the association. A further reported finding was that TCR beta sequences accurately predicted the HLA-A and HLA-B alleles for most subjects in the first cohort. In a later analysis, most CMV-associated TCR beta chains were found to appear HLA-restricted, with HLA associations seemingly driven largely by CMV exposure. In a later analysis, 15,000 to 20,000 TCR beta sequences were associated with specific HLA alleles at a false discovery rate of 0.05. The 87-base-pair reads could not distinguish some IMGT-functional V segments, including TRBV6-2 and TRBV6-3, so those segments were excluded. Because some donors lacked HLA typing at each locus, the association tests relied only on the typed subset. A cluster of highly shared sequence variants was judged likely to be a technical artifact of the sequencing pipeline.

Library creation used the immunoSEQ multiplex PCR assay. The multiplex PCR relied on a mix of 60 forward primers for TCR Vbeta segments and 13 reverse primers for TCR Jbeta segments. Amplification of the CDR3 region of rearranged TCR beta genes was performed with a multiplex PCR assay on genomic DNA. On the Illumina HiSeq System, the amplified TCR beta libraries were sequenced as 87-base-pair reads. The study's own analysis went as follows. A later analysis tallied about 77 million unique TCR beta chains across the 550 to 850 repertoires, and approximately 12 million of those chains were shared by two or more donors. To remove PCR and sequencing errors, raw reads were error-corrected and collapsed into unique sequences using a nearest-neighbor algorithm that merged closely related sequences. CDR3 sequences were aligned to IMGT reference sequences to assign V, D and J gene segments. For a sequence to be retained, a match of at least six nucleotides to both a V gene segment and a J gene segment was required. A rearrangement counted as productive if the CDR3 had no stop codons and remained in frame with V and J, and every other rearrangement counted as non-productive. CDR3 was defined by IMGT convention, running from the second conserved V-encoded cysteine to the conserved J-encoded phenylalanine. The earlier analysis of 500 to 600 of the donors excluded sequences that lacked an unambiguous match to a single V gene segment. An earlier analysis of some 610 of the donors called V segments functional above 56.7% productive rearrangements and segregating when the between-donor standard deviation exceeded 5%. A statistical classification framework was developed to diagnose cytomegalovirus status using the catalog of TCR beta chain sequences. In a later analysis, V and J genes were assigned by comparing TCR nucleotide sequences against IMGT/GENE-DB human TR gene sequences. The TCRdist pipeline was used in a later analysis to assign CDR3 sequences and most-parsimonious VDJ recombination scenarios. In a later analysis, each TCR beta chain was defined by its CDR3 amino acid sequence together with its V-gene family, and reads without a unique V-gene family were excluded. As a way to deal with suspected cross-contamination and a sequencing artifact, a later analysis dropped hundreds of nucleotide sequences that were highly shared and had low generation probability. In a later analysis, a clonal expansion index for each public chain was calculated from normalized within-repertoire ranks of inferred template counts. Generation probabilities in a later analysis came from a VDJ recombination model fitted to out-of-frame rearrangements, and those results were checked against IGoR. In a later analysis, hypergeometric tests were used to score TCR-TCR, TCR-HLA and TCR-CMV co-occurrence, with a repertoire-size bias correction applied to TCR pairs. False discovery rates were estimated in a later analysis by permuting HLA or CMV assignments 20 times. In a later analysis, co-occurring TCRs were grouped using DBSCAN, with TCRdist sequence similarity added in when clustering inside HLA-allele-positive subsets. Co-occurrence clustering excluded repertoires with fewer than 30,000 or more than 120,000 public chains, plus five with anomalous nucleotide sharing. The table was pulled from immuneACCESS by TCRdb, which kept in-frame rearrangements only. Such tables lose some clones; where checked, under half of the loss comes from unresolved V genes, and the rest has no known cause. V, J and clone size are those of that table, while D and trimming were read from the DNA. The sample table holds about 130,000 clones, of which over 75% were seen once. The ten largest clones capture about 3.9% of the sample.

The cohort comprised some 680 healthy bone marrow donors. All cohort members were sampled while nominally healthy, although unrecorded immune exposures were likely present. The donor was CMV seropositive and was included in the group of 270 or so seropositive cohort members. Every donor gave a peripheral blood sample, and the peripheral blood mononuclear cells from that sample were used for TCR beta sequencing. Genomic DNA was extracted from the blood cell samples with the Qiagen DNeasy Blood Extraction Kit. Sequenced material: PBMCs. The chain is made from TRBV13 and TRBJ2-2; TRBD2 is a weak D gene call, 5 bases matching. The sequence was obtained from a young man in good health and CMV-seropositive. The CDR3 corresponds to CASSPKHGELVF. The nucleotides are TGTGCCAGCAGCCCAAAACACGGGGAGCTGGTTTTT.